This TCR beta chain was identified during a study of response to subunit inactivated influenza vaccine (dated by TCRdb to the late 2010s). Background on the whole study: Deep quantitative profiling of the T cell receptor repertoire was used in the study to follow responses to a trivalent subunit inactivated influenza vaccine.

The CDR3 covers 15 residues, taking in both the cysteine and the phenylalanine. Solely the CDR3 DNA is kept, with 45 bases framed from the first base. Unmatched junction bases come to 10, with V trimmed by 6 bases and J by 6 bases. Per the germline V gene, MNHEY is the CDR1 and SVGEGT is the CDR2. This clonotype was detected once. The clone's antigen remains unknown. Base qualities were left out, and no much larger clone turns up one base away. One read alone is a weak basis. General conclusions and limits of the study: According to the authors, only a limited number of new T cells may be recruited by each seasonal influenza vaccination.

The receptor library was made with RT-PCR. The listed sequencing device is Illumina HiSeq 2500. Using fastp at Q25 and MiXCR, TCRdb reprocessed the public reads and kept productive beta chains. Rows with a matching CDR3 protein are joined into one entry that keeps the most common DNA and genes. The sample records approximately 500,000 distinct CDR3 sequences, 20% to 25% of which are singletons. The ten largest clonotypes hold 2.5% to 3.5% of the sample. This sample also appeared in a second study, on T cells expressing NK-cell markers. As described in the second report: TCR beta cDNA libraries were prepared using 5'RACE template switching, which introduced a universal primer site and unique molecular identifiers. TCR beta-chain repertoires were profiled in sorted CD3+CD56+NKG2C+, CD3+CD56+NKG2C- and CD3+CD56-NKG2C+ T-cell subsets from several donors. Seven of the eight sequenced donors were HCMV-seropositive and one was HCMV-seronegative. To restrict sorting to alphabetaTCR-expressing T cells, an anti-gammadeltaTCR antibody was added in several experiments. For more than 5 donors, the dominant CD3+CD56+NKG2C+ clonotypes were among the top 10 CD8+ clonotypes and accounted for 1.0-7.0% of CD8+ T cells. Those dominant clonotypes were again the most abundant among CD3+CD56-NKG2C+ cells in a handful of donors, at about 28.3-65%. Whether the expanded NKG2C-expressing T cell clones were specific for HCMV antigens was left unclear. The eight sequenced donors were randomly selected healthy volunteers, three men and five women. A commercial ELISA kit detecting HCMV-specific IgG in serum was used to determine HCMV serostatus. Peripheral blood mononuclear cells were isolated from blood by Ficoll density gradient centrifugation. CD4+ and CD8+ T cells were isolated from PBMC by magnetic immunoseparation with Miltenyi isolation kits. cDNA synthesis was primed from the TCR beta constant segment, followed by two successive PCR amplification steps. The libraries were sequenced on Illumina HiSeq 2000/2500, MiSeq or NextSeq, producing 2 x 150 bp reads. MIGEC was used to demultiplex reads and group reads by UMI, and MiTCR was used to assemble and quantify clonotypes. To exclude erroneous sequences, only TCR cDNA sequences supported by at least two reads were retained. Downstream repertoire analysis used the tcR package, and clonotypes were matched across fractions by CDR3 nucleotide sequence plus V segment. VDJmatch was used to annotate antigen specificity against VDJdb, with one amino acid substitution allowed in CDR3.

This clonotype was sampled from a man aged 45-65 years who received an inactivated influenza vaccine. Donor details come from another sample of the same person, matched by shared clones. The sequences come from CD4+ T cells sorted from PBMCs, collected roughly 12 days after vaccination. The sequence links TRBV6-2 or TRBV6-3 to TRBJ2-1; the central 8 bases match TRBD2. The nucleotide sequence is given as TGTGCCAGCAGAGCCCGGGGGGGCTCGTTCAATGAGCAGTTCTTC. This gives the protein CASRARGGSFNEQFF.